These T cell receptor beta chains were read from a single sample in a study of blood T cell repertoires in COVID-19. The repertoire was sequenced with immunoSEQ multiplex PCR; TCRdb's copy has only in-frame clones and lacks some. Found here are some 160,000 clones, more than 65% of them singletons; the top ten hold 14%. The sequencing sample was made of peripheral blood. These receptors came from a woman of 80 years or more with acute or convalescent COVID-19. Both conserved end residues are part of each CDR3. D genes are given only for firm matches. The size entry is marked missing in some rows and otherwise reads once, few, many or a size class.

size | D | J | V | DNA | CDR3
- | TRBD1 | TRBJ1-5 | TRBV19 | TGTGCCAGTAGTTCTACAGGGGACAATCAGCCCCAGCATTTT | CASSSTGDNQPQHF
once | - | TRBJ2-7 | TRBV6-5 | TGTGCCAGCAGTTACTCGACGGGGGGCGATTACGAGCAGTACTTC | CASSYSTGGDYEQYF
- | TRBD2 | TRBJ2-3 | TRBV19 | TGTGCCAGTAGTTCCCCGGGGGGGCCCCTCCGCACAGATACGCAGTATTTT | CASSSPGGPLRTDTQYF
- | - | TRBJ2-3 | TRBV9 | TGTGCCAGCAGCGTAGGGCACCAGGGGTCCACAGATACGCAGTATTTT | CASSVGHQGSTDTQYF
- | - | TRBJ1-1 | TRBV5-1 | TGCGCCAGCAGCTTGGACAGTGAAGCTTTCTTT | CASSLDSEAFF
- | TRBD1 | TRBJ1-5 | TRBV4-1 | TGCGCCAGCAGCCAGGGGACAGTTAATCAGCCCCAGCATTTT | CASSQGTVNQPQHF
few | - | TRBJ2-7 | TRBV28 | TGTGCCAGCACCTCACCCGGGGAGGAGAACTACGAGCAGTACTTC | CASTSPGEENYEQYF
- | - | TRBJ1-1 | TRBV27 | TGTGCCAGCAGTTTCAGGGAGCGGGGCACTGAAGCTTTCTTT | CASSFRERGTEAFF
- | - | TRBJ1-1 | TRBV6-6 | TGTGCCAGCAGGCAAGCATTAGGGGTAAAAGCTTTCTTT | CASRQALGVKAFF
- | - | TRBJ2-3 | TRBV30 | TGTGCCTGGAGTCCGGGCGGGGCGGGCGATACGCAGTATTTT | CAWSPGGAGDTQYF
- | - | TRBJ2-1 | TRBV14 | TGTGCCAGCAGCCGGGCTGGGGGCGCGTGGAATGAGCAGTTCTTC | CASSRAGGAWNEQFF
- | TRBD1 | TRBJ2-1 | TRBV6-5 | TGTGCCACTAAGGGACAGCTATACAATGAGCAGTTCTTC | CATKGQLYNEQFF
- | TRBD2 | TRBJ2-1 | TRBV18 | TGTGCCAGCTCACCGGGACATCGACTAGCGGGGGCGTTCTTC | CASSPGHRLAGAFF
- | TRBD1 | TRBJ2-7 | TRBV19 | TGTGCCAGTAGTTTTACCGGGACAGGGGGCTACGAGCAGTACTTC | CASSFTGTGGYEQYF
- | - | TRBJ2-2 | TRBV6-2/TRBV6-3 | TGTGCCAGCAGTTACGGGGGGAGGACGTCGAACACCGGGGAGCTGTTTTTT | CASSYGGRTSNTGELFF
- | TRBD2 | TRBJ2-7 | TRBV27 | TGTGCCAGCAGTTTAGCGGGAGGCAGGAACGAGCAGTACTTC | CASSLAGGRNEQYF
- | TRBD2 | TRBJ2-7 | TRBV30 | TGTGCCTGGAGTGCGGGACTATATGGGTACTTC | CAWSAGLYGYF
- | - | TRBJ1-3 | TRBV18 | TGTGCCAGCTCACCATGGGCAACTTACTCTGGAAACACCATATATTTT | CASSPWATYSGNTIYF
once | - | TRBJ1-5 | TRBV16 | TGTGCCAGCAGCCAGTTGAAGACACAGCATCAGCCCCAGCATTTT | CASSQLKTQHQPQHF
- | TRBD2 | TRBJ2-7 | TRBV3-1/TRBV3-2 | TGTGCCAGCAGCTGGCGAGCGGGGGCCAACGAGCAGTACTTC | CASSWRAGANEQYF
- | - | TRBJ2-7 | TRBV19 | TGTGCTTCGGGGGGGACAGTACCTGACGAGCAGTACTTC | CASGGTVPDEQYF
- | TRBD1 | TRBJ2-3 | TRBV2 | TGTGCCAGCGGAAAGGGGGCGCGTGGACCGCAGTATTTT | CASGKGARGPQYF
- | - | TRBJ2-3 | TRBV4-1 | TGCGCCAGCAGCCAAGATGGCCGTGGCACAGATACGCAGTATTTT | CASSQDGRGTDTQYF
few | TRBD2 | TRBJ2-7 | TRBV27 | TGTGCCAGCAGTTTCCGACTAGCGGGGGGGCCGAACGAGCAGTACTTC | CASSFRLAGGPNEQYF
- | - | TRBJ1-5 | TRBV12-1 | TGTGCCAGCAGCAACGGACAGGGCAATGATTGTAATCAGCCCCAGCATTTT | CASSNGQGNDCNQPQHF
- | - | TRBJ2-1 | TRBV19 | TGTGCCAGTAGTCAACAAGGGGGGGTTTACAATGAGCAGTTCTTC | CASSQQGGVYNEQFF
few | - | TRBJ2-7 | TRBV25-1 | TGTGCCAGCAGTGCGGACAGCTACGAGCAGTACTTC | CASSADSYEQYF
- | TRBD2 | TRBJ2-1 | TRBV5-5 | TGTGCCAGCAGCTTGGTGGCTAGCGGGAGCCCCCCCTACAATGAGCAGTTCTTC | CASSLVASGSPPYNEQFF
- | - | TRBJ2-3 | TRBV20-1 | TGCAGTGCTAGTGACATGACTAGCACAGATACGCAGTATTTT | CSASDMTSTDTQYF
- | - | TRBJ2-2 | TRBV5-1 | TGCGCCAGCAGCTTACAGTTATCGAACACCGGGGAGCTGTTTTTT | CASSLQLSNTGELFF
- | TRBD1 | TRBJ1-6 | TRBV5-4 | TGTGCCAGCAGCTTGGTAGACAGGGTTAATTCACCCCTCCACTTT | CASSLVDRVNSPLHF
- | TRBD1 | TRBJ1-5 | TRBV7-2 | TGTGCCAGCAGCTCCGGGGACAGGCGGTGGCCCCAGCATTTT | CASSSGDRRWPQHF
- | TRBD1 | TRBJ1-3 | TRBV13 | TGTGCCAGCAGCTTCAGGGGGCGGTCTGGAAACACCATATATTTT | CASSFRGRSGNTIYF
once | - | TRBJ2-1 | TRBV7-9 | TGTGCCAGCAGCTTAGCGGGAGCGTCCTACAATGAGCAGTTCTTC | CASSLAGASYNEQFF
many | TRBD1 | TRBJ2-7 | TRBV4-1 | TGCGCCAGCAGCAAACCGGGACAGGGCAATTGGGAGCAGTACTTC | CASSKPGQGNWEQYF